This T cell receptor beta chain was identified during a study of cytomegalovirus exposure and HLA in healthy donors. The CDR3 contains 14 residues. Looked up from germline, CDR1 is LNHDA and CDR2 is SQIVND (reference sequence). V trimming: 7 bases; J trimming: 0 bases; junction bases outside the gene matches: 3. Use of 60 Vbeta and 13 Jbeta primers characterized the PCR. The protocol was immunoSEQ multiplex PCR, while the TCRdb copy is restricted to in-frame clones and leaves out a portion. The sample contains approximately 40,000 clones, 82% of which appear only once. The chain combines TRBV19 with TRBJ2-7, with 10 positions matching TRBD1. The sequence was obtained from a woman under 30 in good health and CMV-seropositive. Sequencing input: PBMCs. The CDR3 bases are TGTGCCAGTATGGACAGGGGGAGCTCCTACGAGCAGTACTTC. Its translation: CASMDRGSSYEQYF.